This T cell receptor (beta chain) was sequenced during a study of glioma-infiltrating T cells. About this clonotype itself: As yet, its antigen is unknown. Germline is not matched at one junction end, which may reflect a read error.

Notes on the study in general: Gliomas, especially low-grade, showed above-expected tissue-blood divergence; non-neoplastic patients showed below.

Germline assignment: CDR1 MNHEY and CDR2 SMNVEV (reference sequence). The CDR3 is made up of 16 amino acids. Using RNA template, CDR3s of TCR alpha and beta were amplified with iRepertoire arm-PCR. From the multiplex PCR reads, TCRdb called clonotypes with MiXCR, one entry per CDR3 protein. This table holds about a thousand distinct CDR3 sequences, less than 75% found once. Input material: glioma tissue, nonneoplastic brain tissue, or PBMCs (not recorded which). This sequence was found in a human donor with low-grade glioma or glioblastoma, undergoing nonglioma brain surgery, or in good health (not recorded which). The chain is built from TRBV27 and TRBJ1-5; 9 nucleotides line up with TRBD1. CDR3 nucleotide sequence: TGTGCCAGCAGACGGGGACAGGGACCAGTCGGTCAGCCCCAGAATTTT. It translates to CASRRGQGPVGQPQNF.